The rows below give T cell receptor beta chains drawn from one sample of a study of patients and donors after allogeneic stem cell transplantation. One entry per CDR3 protein, called by TCRdb with MiXCR from the RT-PCR reads. The profile shows hundreds of thousands of distinct CDR3 sequences, 16% of them singletons. Material: blood, either unsorted or a sorted T cell fraction (not recorded which). Receptor source: a human donor who was either an allogeneic HSCT recipient or a stem cell or donor lymphocyte infusion donor (not recorded which). It is not recorded whose cells these are; they may come from a transplant donor. Both conserved end residues are part of each CDR3. The order of the fields is V gene, D gene, J gene, clone size, CDR3 DNA, CDR3 protein. The D gene is left open where the match is weak. Part of the rows lack a size; the others show once, few, many or a class for expanded clones.

TRBV7-8	-	TRBJ2-1	few	TGTGCCAGCAGCGACGAGCCCCTGTTCTACAATGAGCAGTTCTTC	CASSDEPLFYNEQFF
TRBV7-8	-	TRBJ2-3	few	TGTGCCAGCAGCTTAGGTAGATTGAGGGAGGTAGTCACAGATACGCAGTATTTT	CASSLGRLREVVTDTQYF
TRBV4-3	-	TRBJ1-1	many	TGCGCCAGCAGCCAAGATCCGGGAGGGATGACTGAAGCTTTCTTT	CASSQDPGGMTEAFF
TRBV18	-	TRBJ1-5	many	TGTGCCAGCTCACCACGGGAGAACAGGAATCAGCCCCAGCATTTT	CASSPRENRNQPQHF
TRBV28	-	TRBJ1-2	-	TGTGCCAGCAGATCCGGCCAGCTCTTCTATGGCTACACCTTC	CASRSGQLFYGYTF
TRBV5-1	-	TRBJ2-1	many	TGCGCCAGCAGCTGGAAGGGTAGGGACAATGAGCAGTTCTTC	CASSWKGRDNEQFF
TRBV25-1	-	TRBJ1-6	few	TGTGCCAGCAGTGAATTACCGGGCAAGGGATATAATTCACCCCTCCACTTT	CASSELPGKGYNSPLHF
TRBV5-1	-	TRBJ2-7	few	TGCGCCAGCAGCTTGTTTAATACTGCCTACGAGCAGTACTTC	CASSLFNTAYEQYF
TRBV5-5	-	TRBJ2-3	few	TGTGCCAGCAGCTTGAATAGCGGCGTCGCAGATACGCAGTATTTT	CASSLNSGVADTQYF
TRBV6-1	-	TRBJ1-1	few	TGTGCCAGCAAGCTCGGGGCTCTGAACACTGAAGCTTTCTTT	CASKLGALNTEAFF
TRBV19	-	TRBJ2-7	few	TGTGCCAGTAGACTGGACGGCTCCTACGAGCAGTACTTC	CASRLDGSYEQYF
TRBV5-1	TRBD1	TRBJ1-1	many	TGCGCCAGCAGCTTGGAACGACAGGGGGGTGAAGCTTTCTTT	CASSLERQGGEAFF
TRBV7-2	TRBD2	TRBJ2-7	few	TGTGCCAGCAGAGAGGGATCGGGGGGGATTACGTTCGAGCAGTACTTC	CASREGSGGITFEQYF
TRBV5-6	-	TRBJ1-3	few	TGTGCCAGCAGCTTCGATGGACATATCTCTGGAAACACCATATATTTT	CASSFDGHISGNTIYF